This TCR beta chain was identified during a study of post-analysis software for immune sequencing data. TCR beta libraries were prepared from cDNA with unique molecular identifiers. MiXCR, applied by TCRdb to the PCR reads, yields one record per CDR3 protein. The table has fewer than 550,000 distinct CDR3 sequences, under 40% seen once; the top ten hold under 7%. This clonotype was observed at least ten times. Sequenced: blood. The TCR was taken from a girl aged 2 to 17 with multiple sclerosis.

The CDR3 DNA reads as TGCAGCGTTCGGACTTACCCCTACGAGCAGTACTTC. Its translation: CSVRTYPYEQYF. The J gene is TRBJ2-7, the V gene TRBV29-1; tentatively, D is TRBD2 (5 bases). V lost 5 bases and J lost 2, with 10 bases in between. CDR1 and CDR2 from the germline V gene are SQVTM and ANQGSEA. The CDR3 runs 12 residues.